A single sample gave rise to the 3 T cell receptor beta chains below, sequenced in a study of tumor-infiltrating lymphocytes in localized non-small cell lung cancer. Produced via immunoSEQ multiplex PCR; TCRdb's table is partial and in-frame only. The table lists roughly 13,000 clones, approximately 71% of them singletons. Material for sequencing was uninvolved lung tissue not adjacent to the tumor. The receptors shown here come from a human donor with non-small cell lung cancer.

This sequence joins TRBV5-5 and TRBJ1-1; D is unclear. Germline values: CDR1 SGHKS, CDR2 YYEKEE (reference sequence). CDR3 length: 13 residues. Trimming took off 4 bases at V and 2 bases at J, with 9 bases between the two ends. The CDR3 DNA reads as TGTGCCAGCAGCGGGCGGGTAAACACTGAAGCTTTCTTT. Protein: CASSGRVNTEAFF. Based on the CDR3 plus reference TRBV5-5 and TRBJ1-1, the full variable domain is DAGVTQSPTHLIKTRGQQVTLRCSPISGHKSVSWYQQVLGQGPQFIFQYYEKEERGRGNFPDRFSARQFPNYSSELNVNALLLGDSALYLCASSGRVNTEAFFGQGTRLTVV.

V usage is TRBV6-6 and J usage is TRBJ1-2, with 10 bases aligning to TRBD1. V was clipped by 5 bases and J by 4 bases; unmatched bases: 7. The CDR3 covers 15 residues. Germline CDR1 MNHNY, CDR2 SVGAGI (reference sequence). The CDR3 sequence is CASSPRQGAGYGYTF. CDR3 DNA: TGTGCCAGCAGTCCTAGACAGGGGGCGGGCTATGGCTACACCTTC.

The chain joins TRBV11-2 to TRBJ2-3, with 8 bases lining up with TRBD1. The junction had 9 bases not matched to a gene; V was cut back by 4 bases and J by 6 bases. CDR1 is SGHAT and CDR2 is FQNNGV in the germline V gene. The CDR3 runs 15 residues. CDR3: CASSYRQGRGDTQYF. DNA of the CDR3: TGTGCCAGCAGCTACCGACAGGGGCGAGGGGATACGCAGTATTTT. Complete variable domain (other parts from reference TRBV11-2 and TRBJ2-3): EAGVAQSPRYKIIEKRQSVAFWCNPISGHATLYWYQQILGQGPKLLIQFQNNGVVDDSQLPKDRFSAERLKGVDSTLKIQPAKLEDSAVYLCASSYRQGRGDTQYFGPGTRLTVL.